This TCR beta chain was recorded in a study of blood T cell repertoires in COVID-19. Study context: COVID-19 samples collected from the United States, Italy and Spain covered acute and convalescent phases. In each case, the material was cDNA or gDNA derived from T cells, B-cell-depleted T cells, or PBMCs.

The authors' processing: Reference gene primer amplification gave estimated nucleated cell counts. Data came from immunoSEQ multiplex PCR; TCRdb stores just in-frame clones and leaves some out. V, J and clone size reflect that table, while D and trimming were determined from the DNA. The sample holds roughly 150,000 clones, about 83% seen once. Germline values: CDR1 SGDLS, CDR2 YYNGEE. The CDR3 runs to 16 residues. V lost 2 bases, J lost 0 bases, and 12 bases lay in between. The sequence was obtained from a human donor in a cohort sampled during active COVID-19. Sequenced input: peripheral blood. The chain links TRBV9 to TRBJ1-3; tentatively, D is TRBD1 (5 bases). CDR3 in amino acids: CASSVTIGDSGNTIYF. The CDR3 nucleotides are TGTGCCAGCAGCGTTACGATAGGGGACTCTGGAAACACCATATATTTT.